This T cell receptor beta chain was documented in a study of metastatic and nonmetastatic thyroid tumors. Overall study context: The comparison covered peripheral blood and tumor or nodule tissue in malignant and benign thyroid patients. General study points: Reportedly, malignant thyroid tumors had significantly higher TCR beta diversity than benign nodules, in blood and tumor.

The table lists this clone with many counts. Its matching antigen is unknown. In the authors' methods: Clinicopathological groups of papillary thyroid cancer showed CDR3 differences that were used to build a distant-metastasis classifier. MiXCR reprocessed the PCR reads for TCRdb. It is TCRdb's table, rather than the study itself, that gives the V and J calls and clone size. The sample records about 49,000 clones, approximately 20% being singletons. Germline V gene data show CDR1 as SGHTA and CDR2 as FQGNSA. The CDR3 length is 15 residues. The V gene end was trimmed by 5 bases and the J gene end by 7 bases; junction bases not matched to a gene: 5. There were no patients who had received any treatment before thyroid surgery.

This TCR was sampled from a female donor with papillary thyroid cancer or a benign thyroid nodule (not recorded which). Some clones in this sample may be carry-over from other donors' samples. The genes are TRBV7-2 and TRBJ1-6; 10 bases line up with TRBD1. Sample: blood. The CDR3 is CASSPWTGGNSPLHF. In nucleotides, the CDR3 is TGTGCCAGCAGCCCCTGGACAGGGGGAAATTCACCCCTCCACTTT.